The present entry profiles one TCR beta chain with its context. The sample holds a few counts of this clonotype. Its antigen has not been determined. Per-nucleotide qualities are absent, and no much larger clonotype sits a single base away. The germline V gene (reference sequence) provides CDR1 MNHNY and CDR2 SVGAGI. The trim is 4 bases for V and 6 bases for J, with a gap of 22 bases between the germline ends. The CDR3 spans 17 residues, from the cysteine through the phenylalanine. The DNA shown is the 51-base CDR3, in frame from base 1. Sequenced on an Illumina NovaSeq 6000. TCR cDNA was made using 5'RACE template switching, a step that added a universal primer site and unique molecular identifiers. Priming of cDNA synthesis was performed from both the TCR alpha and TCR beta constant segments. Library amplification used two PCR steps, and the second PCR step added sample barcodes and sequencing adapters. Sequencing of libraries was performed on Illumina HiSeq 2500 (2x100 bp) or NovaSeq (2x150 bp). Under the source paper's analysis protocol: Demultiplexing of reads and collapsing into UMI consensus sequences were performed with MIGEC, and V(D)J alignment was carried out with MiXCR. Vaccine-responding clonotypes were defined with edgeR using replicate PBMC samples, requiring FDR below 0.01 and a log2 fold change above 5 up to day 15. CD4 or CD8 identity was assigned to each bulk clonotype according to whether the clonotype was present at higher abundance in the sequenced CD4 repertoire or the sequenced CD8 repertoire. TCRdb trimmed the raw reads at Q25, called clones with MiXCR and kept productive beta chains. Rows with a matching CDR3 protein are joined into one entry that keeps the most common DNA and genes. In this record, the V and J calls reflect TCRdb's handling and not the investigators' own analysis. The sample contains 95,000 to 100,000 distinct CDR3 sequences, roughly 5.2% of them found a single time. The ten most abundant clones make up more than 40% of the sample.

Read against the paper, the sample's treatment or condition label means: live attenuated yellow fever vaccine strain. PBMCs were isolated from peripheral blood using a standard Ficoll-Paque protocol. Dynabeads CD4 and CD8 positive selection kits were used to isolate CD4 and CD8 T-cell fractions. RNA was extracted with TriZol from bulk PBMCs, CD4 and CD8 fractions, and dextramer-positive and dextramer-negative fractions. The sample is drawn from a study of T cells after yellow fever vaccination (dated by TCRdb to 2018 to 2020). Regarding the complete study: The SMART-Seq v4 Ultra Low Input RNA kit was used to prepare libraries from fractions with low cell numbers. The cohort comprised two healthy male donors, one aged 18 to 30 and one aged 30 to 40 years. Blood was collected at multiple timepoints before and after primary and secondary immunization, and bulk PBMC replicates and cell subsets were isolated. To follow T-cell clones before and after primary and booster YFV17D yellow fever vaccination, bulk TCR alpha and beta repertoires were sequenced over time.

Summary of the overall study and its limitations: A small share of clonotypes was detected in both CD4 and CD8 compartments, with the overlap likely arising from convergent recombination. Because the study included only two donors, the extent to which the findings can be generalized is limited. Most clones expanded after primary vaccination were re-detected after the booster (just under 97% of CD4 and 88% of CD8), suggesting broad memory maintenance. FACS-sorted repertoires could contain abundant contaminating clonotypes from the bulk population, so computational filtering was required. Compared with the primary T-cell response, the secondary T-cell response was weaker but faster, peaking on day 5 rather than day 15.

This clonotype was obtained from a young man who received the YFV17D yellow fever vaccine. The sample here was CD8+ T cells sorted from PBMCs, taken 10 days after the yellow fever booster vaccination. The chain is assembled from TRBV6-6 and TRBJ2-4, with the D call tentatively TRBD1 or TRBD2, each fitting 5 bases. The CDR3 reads CASSSHPGPATGNIQYF. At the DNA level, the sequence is TGTGCCAGCAGTTCCCACCCGGGGCCGGCCACCGGAAACATTCAGTACTTC.